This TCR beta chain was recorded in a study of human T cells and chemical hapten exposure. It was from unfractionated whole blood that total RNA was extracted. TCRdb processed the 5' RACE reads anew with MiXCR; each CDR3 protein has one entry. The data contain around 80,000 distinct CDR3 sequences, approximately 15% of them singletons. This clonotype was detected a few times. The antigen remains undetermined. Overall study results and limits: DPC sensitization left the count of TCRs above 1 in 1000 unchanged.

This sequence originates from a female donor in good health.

In DNA form, the CDR3 reads TGTGCCACCAGCAGAGAAGTCCCGACAGGGACCAGGTATGAGCCCCAGCATTTT. This encodes CATSREVPTGTRYEPQHF. The V and J genes are TRBV15 and TRBJ1-5; TRBD1 agrees at 7 bases. V trimming: 0 bases; J trimming: 8 bases; junction bases outside the gene matches: 16. CDR1 and CDR2 from the germline V gene are LNHNV and YYDKDF (reference sequence). CDR3 length: 18 residues. The full variable domain, completed using reference TRBV15 and TRBJ1-5, is DAMVIQNPRYQVTQFGKPVTLSCSQTLNHNVMYWYQQKSSQAPKLLFHYYDKDFNNEADTPDNFQSRRPNTSFCFLDIRSPGLGDTAMYLCATSREVPTGTRYEPQHFGDGTRLSIL.